These T cell receptor beta chains were read from a single sample in a study of patients and donors after allogeneic stem cell transplantation. One entry per CDR3 protein, called by TCRdb with MiXCR from the RT-PCR reads. Counted here are about 230,000 distinct CDR3 sequences, around an eighth occurring once; the ten biggest clones make up around a tenth. Sequenced input: blood, either unsorted or a sorted T cell fraction (not recorded which). These receptor sequences come from a human donor who was either an allogeneic HSCT recipient or a stem cell or donor lymphocyte infusion donor (not recorded which). It is not recorded whose cells these are; they may come from a transplant donor. CDR3s include the opening cysteine and the closing phenylalanine or tryptophan. The order of the fields is clone size, CDR3 length, D gene, J gene, V gene, CDR3 protein, CDR3 DNA. The D gene is left open where the match is weak. Some rows mark clone size as missing; the rest say once, few, many or name a class of expanded clone.

>few|13|TRBD1|TRBJ1-2|TRBV7-9
CASSLAGGLGYTF
TGTGCCAGCAGCTTAGCAGGGGGCTTGGGCTACACCTTC
>many|16|NA|TRBJ1-6|TRBV4-1
CASSQEGRALNSPLHF
TGCGCCAGCAGCCAAGAAGGCAGGGCCCTAAATTCACCCCTCCACTTT
>NA|14|NA|TRBJ2-5|TRBV7-9
CASSFRSQGETQYF
TGTGCCAGCAGCTTCAGATCCCAAGGGGAGACCCAGTACTTC
>few|16|NA|TRBJ1-4|TRBV27
CASSLSSSSRGEKLFF
TGTGCCAGCAGTTTATCCTCTTCCTCGCGCGGGGAAAAACTGTTTTTT
>NA|16|NA|TRBJ2-1|TRBV7-9
CASSLGVRRGSNEQFF
TGTGCCAGCAGCTTAGGGGTTCGACGGGGATCAAATGAGCAGTTCTTC
>NA|13|NA|TRBJ1-5|TRBV24-1
CATSDLQGQPQHF
TGTGCCACCAGTGACCTACAGGGCCAGCCCCAGCATTTT
>few|18|TRBD1|TRBJ2-4|TRBV6-1
CASRDPRGRGLAKNIQYF
TGTGCCAGCAGGGACCCCAGGGGAAGGGGGCTAGCCAAAAACATTCAGTACTTC
>few|16|TRBD2|TRBJ2-3|TRBV7-8
CASSLKTSESTDTQYF
TGTGCCAGCAGCTTAAAGACTAGCGAAAGCACAGATACGCAGTATTTT
>few|16|NA|TRBJ2-1|TRBV5-5
CASSLPRGTAYNEQFF
TGTGCCAGCAGCTTGCCCAGGGGTACCGCCTACAATGAGCAGTTCTTC
>many|16|NA|TRBJ2-2|TRBV12-3/TRBV12-4
CASSFGGAVDTGELFF
TGTGCCAGCAGTTTTGGGGGGGCAGTAGACACCGGGGAGCTGTTTTTT
>NA|15|NA|TRBJ2-3|TRBV15
CATRNRDQYTDTQYF
TGTGCCACCAGAAACCGGGACCAATACACAGATACGCAGTATTTT
>few|12|NA|TRBJ1-1|TRBV20-1
CSEGGLGTEAFF
TGCAGTGAAGGAGGGTTAGGCACTGAAGCTTTCTTT
>NA|18|TRBD1|TRBJ2-1|TRBV3-1
CASSPKSSGTGTYNEQFF
TGTGCCAGCAGCCCCAAATCGTCCGGGACAGGGACCTACAATGAGCAGTTCTTC
>NA|13|NA|TRBJ1-3|TRBV29-1
CSVAVGSGNTIYF
TGCAGCGTTGCTGTGGGCTCCGGAAACACCATATATTTT
>NA|15|NA|TRBJ1-1|TRBV7-9
CASSSREGGDTEAFF
TGTGCCAGCAGCTCCCGGGAGGGGGGAGACACTGAAGCTTTCTTT
>NA|17|TRBD2|TRBJ2-5|TRBV2
CASRVWGLTLAQETQYF
TGTGCCAGCAGGGTATGGGGACTAACTTTGGCACAAGAGACCCAGTACTTC
>few|12|NA|TRBJ2-1|TRBV7-8
CASSLVGNEQFF
TGTGCCAGCAGCTTAGTGGGGAATGAGCAGTTCTTC
>few|15|NA|TRBJ1-2|TRBV5-6
CASSLIGTLDYGYTF
TGTGCCAGCAGCTTGATAGGGACCCTGGACTATGGCTACACCTTC
>many|16|TRBD2|TRBJ2-1|TRBV5-1
CASSLYGGSSYNEQFF
TGCGCCAGCAGCTTGTATGGCGGGAGCTCCTACAATGAGCAGTTCTTC
>few|17|NA|TRBJ2-6|TRBV7-9
CASSILTSNSGANVLTF
TGTGCCAGCAGCATCCTTACATCGAACTCTGGGGCCAACGTCCTGACTTTC
>many|10|NA|TRBJ2-3|TRBV7-8
CASSLDTQYF
TGTGCCAGCAGCTTAGATACGCAGTATTTT
>NA|14|TRBD2|TRBJ2-3|TRBV20-1
CSVSRASGQDTQYF
TGCAGTGTGAGCCGGGCTAGCGGTCAGGATACGCAGTATTTT
>NA|16|TRBD1|TRBJ1-1|TRBV18
CASSPDPGQGAVEAFF
TGTGCCAGCTCACCCGATCCGGGACAGGGGGCAGTTGAAGCTTTCTTT
>NA|15|NA|TRBJ2-2|TRBV7-9
CASRQGRMNTGELFF
TGTGCCAGCAGGCAGGGACGGATGAACACCGGGGAGCTGTTTTTT
>many|12|NA|TRBJ1-2|TRBV27
CASRSGVGGYTF
TGTGCCAGCAGGTCAGGGGTCGGCGGCTACACCTTC
>few|16|NA|TRBJ2-5|TRBV4-3
CASSQETSWGQETQYF
TGCGCCAGCAGCCAAGAGACCTCGTGGGGCCAAGAGACCCAGTACTTC
>few|14|NA|TRBJ2-7|TRBV18
CASSVARPSYEQYF
TGTGCCAGCTCGGTGGCCAGGCCCTCCTACGAGCAGTACTTC
>once|16|TRBD2|TRBJ2-7|TRBV4-1
CASSQDTGRNPYEQYF
TGCGCCAGCAGCCAAGATACCGGGAGGAACCCCTACGAGCAGTACTTC